This TCR beta chain stems from a study of identical twins. Findings and caveats of the study: The authors noted that invariant MAIT and iNKT cells could partly confound zero-insertion analyses.

This CDR3 is built from 17 residues. The germline V gene encodes CDR1 SGHAT and CDR2 FQNNGV. V shed 1 base, J shed 1 base, and the junction held 5 bases outside the gene matches. Only healthy Caucasians were enrolled as donors. cDNA carried unique molecular identifiers, and a universal primer site was added by template switching. TCRdb ran MiXCR on the 5' RACE reads and lists one entry per CDR3 protein. The data show approximately 530,000 distinct CDR3 sequences, around 20% seen once. Comments on this clonotype: The antigen is not known.

In addition, the sample was reused for a study of yellow fever vaccine responses in identical twins.

The TCR originated in a woman aged 18-35 years in good health. This chain connects TRBV11-2 to TRBJ2-3, with TRBD1 matching over 10 bases. The sequenced material came from CD4+ T cells sorted from blood. This chain's CDR3 is CASSLGLGQGGTDTQYF. The CDR3 bases are TGTGCCAGCAGCTTAGGACTAGGACAGGGGGGCACAGATACGCAGTATTTT. The full variable domain, completed using reference TRBV11-2 and TRBJ2-3, is EAGVAQSPRYKIIEKRQSVAFWCNPISGHATLYWYQQILGQGPKLLIQFQNNGVVDDSQLPKDRFSAERLKGVDSTLKIQPAKLEDSAVYLCASSLGLGQGGTDTQYFGPGTRLTVL.